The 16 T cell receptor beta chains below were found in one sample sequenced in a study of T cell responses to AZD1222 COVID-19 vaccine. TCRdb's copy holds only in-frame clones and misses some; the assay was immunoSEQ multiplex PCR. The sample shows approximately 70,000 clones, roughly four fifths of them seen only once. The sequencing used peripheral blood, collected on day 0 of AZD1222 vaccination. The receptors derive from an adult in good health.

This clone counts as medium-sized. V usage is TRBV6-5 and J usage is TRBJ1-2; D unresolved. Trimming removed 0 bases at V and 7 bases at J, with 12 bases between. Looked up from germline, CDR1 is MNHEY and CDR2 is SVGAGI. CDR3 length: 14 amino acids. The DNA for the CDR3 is TGTGCCAGCAGTTACTCACGAGGGTTAATTGGCTACACCTTC. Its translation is CASSYSRGLIGYTF.

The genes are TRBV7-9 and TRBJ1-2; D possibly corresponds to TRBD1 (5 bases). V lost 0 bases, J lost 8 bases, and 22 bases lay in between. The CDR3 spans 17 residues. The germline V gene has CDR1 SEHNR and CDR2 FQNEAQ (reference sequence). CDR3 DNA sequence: TGTGCCAGCAGCTTAGCGGGGGAGGCAGCGAGCCTCAGAGGCTACACCTTC. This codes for CASSLAGEAASLRGYTF.

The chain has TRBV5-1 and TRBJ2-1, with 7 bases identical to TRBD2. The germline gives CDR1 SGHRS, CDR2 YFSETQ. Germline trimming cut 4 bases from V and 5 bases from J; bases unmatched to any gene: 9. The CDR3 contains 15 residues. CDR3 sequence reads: CASSLLGGSNNEQFF. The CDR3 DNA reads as TGCGCCAGCAGCCTGCTGGGAGGGTCCAACAATGAGCAGTTCTTC. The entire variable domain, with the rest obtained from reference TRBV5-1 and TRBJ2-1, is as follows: KAGVTQTPRYLIKTRGQQVTLSCSPISGHRSVSWYQQTPGQGLQFLFEYFSETQRNKGNFPGRFSGRQFSNSRSEMNVSTLELGDSALYLCASSLLGGSNNEQFFGPGTRLTVL.

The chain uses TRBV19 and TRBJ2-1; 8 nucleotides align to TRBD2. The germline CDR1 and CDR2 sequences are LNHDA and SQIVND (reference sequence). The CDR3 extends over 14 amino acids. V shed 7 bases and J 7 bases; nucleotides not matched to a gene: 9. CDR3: CASKGSGGWNEQFF. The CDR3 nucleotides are TGTGCCAGTAAAGGGAGCGGGGGTTGGAATGAGCAGTTCTTC.

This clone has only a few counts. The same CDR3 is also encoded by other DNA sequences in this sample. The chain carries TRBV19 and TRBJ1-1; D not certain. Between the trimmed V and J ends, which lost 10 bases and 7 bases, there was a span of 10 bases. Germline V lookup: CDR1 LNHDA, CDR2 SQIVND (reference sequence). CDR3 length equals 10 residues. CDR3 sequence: CATRKGEAFF. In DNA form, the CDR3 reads TGTGCCACCCGGAAGGGTGAAGCTTTCTTT.

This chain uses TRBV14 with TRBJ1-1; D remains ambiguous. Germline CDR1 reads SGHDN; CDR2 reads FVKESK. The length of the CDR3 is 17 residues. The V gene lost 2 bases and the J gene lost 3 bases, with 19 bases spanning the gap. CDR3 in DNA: TGTGCCAGCAGCCAAAGCCCTCCGCGGGGAAGGGACACTGAAGCTTTCTTT. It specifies CASSQSPPRGRDTEAFF.

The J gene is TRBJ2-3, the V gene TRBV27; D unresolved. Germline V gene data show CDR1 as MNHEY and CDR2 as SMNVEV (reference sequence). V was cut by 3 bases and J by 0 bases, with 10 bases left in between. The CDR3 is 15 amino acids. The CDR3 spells CASSLADPSTDTQYF. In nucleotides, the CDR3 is TGTGCCAGCAGTTTGGCGGACCCCAGCACAGATACGCAGTATTTT.

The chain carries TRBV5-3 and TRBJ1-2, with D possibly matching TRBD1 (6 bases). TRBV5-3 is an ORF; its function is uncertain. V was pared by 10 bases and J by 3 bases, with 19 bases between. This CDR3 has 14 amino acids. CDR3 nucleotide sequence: TGTGCCGCCGTAAACCCAGGGGCCCACTATGGCTACACCTTC. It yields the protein CAAVNPGAHYGYTF.

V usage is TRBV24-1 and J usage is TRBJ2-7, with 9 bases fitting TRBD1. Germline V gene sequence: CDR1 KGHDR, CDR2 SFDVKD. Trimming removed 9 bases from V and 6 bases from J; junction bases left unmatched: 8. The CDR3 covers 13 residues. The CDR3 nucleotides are TGTGCCACCGCCCTGGGACAGGGAGGCGAGCAGTACTTC. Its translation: CATALGQGGEQYF.

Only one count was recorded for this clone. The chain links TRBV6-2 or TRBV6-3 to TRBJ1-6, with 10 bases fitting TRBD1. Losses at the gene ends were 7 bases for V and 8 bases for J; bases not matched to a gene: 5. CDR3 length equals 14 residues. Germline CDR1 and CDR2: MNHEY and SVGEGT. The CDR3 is CASTPGQGYSPLHF. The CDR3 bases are TGTGCCAGCACCCCGGGACAGGGGTATTCACCCCTCCACTTT.

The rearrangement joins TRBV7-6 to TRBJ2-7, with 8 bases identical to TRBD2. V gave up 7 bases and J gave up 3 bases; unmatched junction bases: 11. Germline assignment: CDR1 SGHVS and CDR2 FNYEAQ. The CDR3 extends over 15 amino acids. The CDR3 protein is CASIQGPGGNYEQYF. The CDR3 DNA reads TGTGCCAGCATCCAAGGCCCGGGGGGGAACTACGAGCAGTACTTC. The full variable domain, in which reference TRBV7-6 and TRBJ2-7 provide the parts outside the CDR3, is GAGVSQSPRYKVTKRGQDVALRCDPISGHVSLYWYRQALGQGPEFLTYFNYEAQQDKSGLPNDRFSAERPEGSISTLTIQRTEQRDSAMYRCASIQGPGGNYEQYFGPGTRLTVT.

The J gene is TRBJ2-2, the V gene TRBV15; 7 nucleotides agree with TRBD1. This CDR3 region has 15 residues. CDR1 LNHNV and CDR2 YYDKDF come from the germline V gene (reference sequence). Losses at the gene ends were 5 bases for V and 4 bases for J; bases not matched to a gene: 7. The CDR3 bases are TGTGCCACCAGCGGCCGGACAGGAGTCACCGGGGAGCTGTTTTTT. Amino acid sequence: CATSGRTGVTGELFF.

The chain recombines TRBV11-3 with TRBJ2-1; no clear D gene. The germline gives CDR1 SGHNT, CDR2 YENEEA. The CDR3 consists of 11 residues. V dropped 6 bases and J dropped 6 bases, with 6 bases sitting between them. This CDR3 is CASRRINEQFF. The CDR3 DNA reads TGTGCCAGCAGAAGGATCAATGAGCAGTTCTTC. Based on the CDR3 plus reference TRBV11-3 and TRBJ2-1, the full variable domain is EAGVVQSPRYKIIEKKQPVAFWCNPISGHNTLYWYLQNLGQGPELLIRYENEEAVDDSQLPKDRFSAERLKGVDSTLKIQPAELGDSAVYLCASRRINEQFFGPGTRLTVL.

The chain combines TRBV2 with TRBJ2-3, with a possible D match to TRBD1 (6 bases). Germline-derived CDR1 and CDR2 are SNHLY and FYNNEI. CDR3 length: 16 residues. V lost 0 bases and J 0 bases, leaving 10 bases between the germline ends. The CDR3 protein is CASSEATGRSTDTQYF. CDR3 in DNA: TGTGCCAGCAGTGAAGCCACAGGGCGAAGCACAGATACGCAGTATTTT.

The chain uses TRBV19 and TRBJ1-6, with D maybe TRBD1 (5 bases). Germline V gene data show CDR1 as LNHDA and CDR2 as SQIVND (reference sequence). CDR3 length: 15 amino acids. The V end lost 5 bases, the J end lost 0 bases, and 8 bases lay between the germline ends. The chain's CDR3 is CASSGGSSYNSPLHF. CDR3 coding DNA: TGTGCCAGTAGTGGGGGGAGCTCCTATAATTCACCCCTCCACTTT.

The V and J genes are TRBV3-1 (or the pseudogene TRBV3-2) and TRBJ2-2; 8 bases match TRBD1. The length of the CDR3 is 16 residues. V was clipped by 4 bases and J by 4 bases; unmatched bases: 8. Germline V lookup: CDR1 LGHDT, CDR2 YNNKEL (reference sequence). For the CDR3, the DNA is TGTGCCAGCAGCCTAGGGACAGGAAGGGGCACCGGGGAGCTGTTTTTT. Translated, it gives CASSLGTGRGTGELFF.